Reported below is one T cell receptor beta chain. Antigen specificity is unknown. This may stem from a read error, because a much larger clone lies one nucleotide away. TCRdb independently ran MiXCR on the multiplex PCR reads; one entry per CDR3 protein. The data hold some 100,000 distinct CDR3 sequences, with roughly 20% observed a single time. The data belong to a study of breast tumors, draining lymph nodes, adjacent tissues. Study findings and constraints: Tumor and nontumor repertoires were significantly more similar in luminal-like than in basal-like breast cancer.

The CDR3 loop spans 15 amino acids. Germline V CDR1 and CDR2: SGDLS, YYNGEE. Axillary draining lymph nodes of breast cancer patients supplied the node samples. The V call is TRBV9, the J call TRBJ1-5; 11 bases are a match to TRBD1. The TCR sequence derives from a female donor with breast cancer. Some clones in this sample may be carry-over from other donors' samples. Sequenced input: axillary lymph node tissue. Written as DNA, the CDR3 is TGTGCCGGCAGCCCCGGACAGGGGGCGAATCAGCCCCAGCATTTT. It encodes CAGSPGQGANQPQHF. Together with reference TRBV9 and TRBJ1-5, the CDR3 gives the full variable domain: DSGVTQTPKHLITATGQRVTLRCSPRSGDLSVYWYQQSLDQGLQFLIQYYNGEERAKGNILERFSAQQFPDLHSELNLSSLELGDSALYFCAGSPGQGANQPQHFGDGTRLSIL.